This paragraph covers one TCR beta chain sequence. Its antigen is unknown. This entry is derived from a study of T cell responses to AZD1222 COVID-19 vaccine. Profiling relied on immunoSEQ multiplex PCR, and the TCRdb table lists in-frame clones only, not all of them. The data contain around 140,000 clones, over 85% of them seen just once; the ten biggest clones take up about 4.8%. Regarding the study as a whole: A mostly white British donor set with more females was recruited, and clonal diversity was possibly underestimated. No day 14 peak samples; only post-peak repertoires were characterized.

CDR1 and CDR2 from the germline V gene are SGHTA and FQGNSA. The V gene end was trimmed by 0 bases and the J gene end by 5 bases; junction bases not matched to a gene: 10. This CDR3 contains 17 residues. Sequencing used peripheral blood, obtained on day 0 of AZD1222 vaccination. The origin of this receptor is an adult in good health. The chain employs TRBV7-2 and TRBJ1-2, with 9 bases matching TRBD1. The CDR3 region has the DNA TGTGCCAGCAGCTTAGCGGGGCGACAGGGGGATCAGTATGGCTACACCTTC. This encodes CASSLAGRQGDQYGYTF. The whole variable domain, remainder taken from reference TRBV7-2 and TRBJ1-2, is GAGVSQSPSNKVTEKGKDVELRCDPISGHTALYWYRQSLGQGLEFLIYFQGNSAPDKSGLPSDRFSAERTGGSVSTLTIQRTQQEDSAVYLCASSLAGRQGDQYGYTFGSGTRLTVV.